The 15 T cell receptor beta chains listed next were all sequenced from one sample in a study of blood T cell repertoires in COVID-19. Sequencing used immunoSEQ multiplex PCR; TCRdb keeps in-frame clones, though not all of them. The profile shows 35,000 to 45,000 clones, roughly 90% of them singletons. Sequencing was performed on peripheral blood. The receptors originated from a human donor in a cohort sampled during active COVID-19.

The chain links TRBV28 to TRBJ2-1; 7 bases are a match to TRBD2. With 8 bases clipped from V and 3 bases from J, the junction kept 13 bases outside the gene matches. The CDR3 covers 16 residues. The germline V gene encodes CDR1 MDHEN and CDR2 SYDVKM. CDR3 region: CASSSWGEGLYNEQFF. CDR3 coding DNA: TGTGCCAGCTCCTCCTGGGGGGAGGGCCTCTACAATGAGCAGTTCTTC.

This clone was seen just once. This chain joins TRBV5-5 and TRBJ1-4; TRBD1 matches at 11 bases. CDR3 length: 16 residues. Unmatched junction bases numbered 6, after V lost 0 bases and J lost 8 bases. The germline gives CDR1 SGHKS, CDR2 YYEKEE (reference sequence). Here the CDR3 reads CASSLGVGQGAEKLFF. In nucleotides, the CDR3 is TGTGCCAGCAGCTTGGGTGTAGGACAGGGGGCGGAAAAACTGTTTTTT.

The chain is built from TRBV2 and TRBJ2-7, with 9 positions matching TRBD2. Germline V gene data show CDR1 as SNHLY and CDR2 as FYNNEI. V dropped 8 bases and J dropped 2; count of bases not matched to a gene: 7. The CDR3 totals 14 residues. The CDR3 sequence is CASRRTSAAYEQYF. Here the CDR3 DNA reads TGTGCCAGCCGGAGGACTAGCGCAGCCTACGAGCAGTACTTC.

V usage is TRBV6-5 and J usage is TRBJ2-5; 7 bases fit TRBD1. This CDR3 is 14 amino acids long. The V gene end was trimmed by 0 bases and the J gene end by 2 bases; junction bases not matched to a gene: 0. CDR1 is MNHEY and CDR2 is SVGAGI in the germline V gene. The CDR3, as DNA: TGTGCCAGCAGTTACTCGACAGGGCAAGAGACCCAGTACTTC. It specifies CASSYSTGQETQYF.

The chain combines TRBV19 with TRBJ2-7; 7 bases align to TRBD1. The V and J ends lost 3 bases and 2 bases, in that order; junction bases with no gene match: 7. CDR1 LNHDA and CDR2 SQIVND come from the germline V gene (reference sequence). This CDR3 spans 15 amino acids. The DNA of the CDR3 is TGTGCCAGTAGTATGAGGACAGGCGTTACCTACGAGCAGTACTTC. It encodes CASSMRTGVTYEQYF.

The rearrangement joins TRBV7-2 to TRBJ1-1; D not certain. Germline lookup yields CDR1 SGHTA and CDR2 FQGNSA. Trimming left V 3 bases short and J 3 bases short, with 5 bases between. The CDR3 totals 12 residues. This chain's CDR3 is CASSFLDTEAFF. The DNA for the CDR3 is TGTGCCAGCAGCTTCCTAGACACTGAAGCTTTCTTT.

This clone was detected only once. V is TRBV3-1 (or the pseudogene TRBV3-2) and J is TRBJ2-1; 12 positions agree with TRBD1. Losses at the gene ends were 3 bases for V and 4 bases for J; bases not matched to a gene: 1. This CDR3 has 15 amino acids. Germline lookup yields CDR1 LGHDT and CDR2 YNNKEL (reference sequence). CDR3 bases: TGTGCCAGCAGCCAGGGACAGGGGGCTTACAATGAGCAGTTCTTC. Translated: CASSQGQGAYNEQFF.

The chain combines TRBV6-2 or TRBV6-3 with TRBJ2-3; 9 bases are shared with TRBD1. Germline CDR1 MNHEY, CDR2 SVGEGT. The V and J ends lost 6 bases and 1 base, in that order; junction bases with no gene match: 8. The CDR3 is 16 residues long. The CDR3 loop reads CASSSTGGEGTDTQYF. CDR3 bases: TGTGCCAGCAGCTCAACAGGGGGCGAGGGCACAGATACGCAGTATTTT.

This rearrangement joins TRBV29-1 to TRBJ1-1; possibly TRBD1 for D (5 bases). The CDR3 is made up of 13 amino acids. Per germline, CDR1 SQVTM and CDR2 ANQGSEA. V was pared by 7 bases and J by 1 base, with 13 bases between. This chain's CDR3 is CSAGFGGNTEAFF. In DNA, the CDR3 is TGCAGCGCGGGTTTCGGGGGGAACACTGAAGCTTTCTTT.

V gene TRBV11-2 combines with J gene TRBJ2-1, with 10 bases aligning to TRBD2. With V trimmed by 6 bases and J by 5 bases, 7 bases remained unmatched. The germline gives CDR1 SGHAT, CDR2 FQNNGV. The CDR3 spans 15 residues. CDR3 amino acids: CASRALAGEHNEQFF. The CDR3 nucleotides are TGTGCCAGCAGAGCCCTAGCGGGAGAACACAATGAGCAGTTCTTC.

This clone was seen once. The chain employs TRBV20-1 and TRBJ1-5, with D possibly being TRBD1 (6 bases). The CDR3 is 11 residues long. Germline loops: CDR1 DFQATT, CDR2 SNEGSKA (reference sequence). V lost 6 bases and J lost 7, with 10 bases in between. The CDR3 reads CSARRGQPQHF. CDR3 nucleotides: TGCAGTGCAAGAAGGGGGCAGCCCCAGCATTTT.

The CDR3 nucleotides are TGTGCCAGTCAGGGGTTTAAGGGAAATCAGCCCCAGCATTTT. It yields the protein CASQGFKGNQPQHF. V is TRBV2 and J is TRBJ1-5; maybe TRBD1 (6 bases). V was trimmed by 9 bases and J by 4 bases, leaving 16 bases between them. Germline loops: CDR1 SNHLY, CDR2 FYNNEI. The CDR3 is made up of 14 amino acids.

The chain links TRBV6-1 to TRBJ1-6, with a tentative D call TRBD1 (6 bases). There are 12 residues in the CDR3. The V end lost 1 base, the J end lost 16 bases, and 11 bases lay between the germline ends. Germline CDR1 is MNHNS and CDR2 is SASEGT. The CDR3 loop reads CASSEVRGQLHF. DNA of the CDR3: TGTGCCAGCAGTGAAGTGCGCGGACAGCTCCACTTT.

V gene TRBV7-6 combines with J gene TRBJ2-7; D not certain. The V end was cut by 5 bases, the J end by 2 bases, with 13 bases between. Germline V CDR1 and CDR2: SGHVS, FNYEAQ. This CDR3 has 14 residues. This CDR3 is CASSHSISTYEQYF. The CDR3 DNA sequence: TGTGCCAGCAGCCATAGCATTTCGACCTACGAGCAGTACTTC.

The chain's CDR3 is CASSPRTGDGSPLHF. CDR3 coding DNA: TGTGCCAGCAGTCCTAGGACAGGGGATGGTTCACCCCTCCACTTT. The chain has TRBV28 and TRBJ1-6; 9 bases are a match to TRBD1. This CDR3 is 15 amino acids long. Losses at the gene ends were 5 bases for V and 9 bases for J; bases not matched to a gene: 8. Per germline, CDR1 MDHEN and CDR2 SYDVKM.